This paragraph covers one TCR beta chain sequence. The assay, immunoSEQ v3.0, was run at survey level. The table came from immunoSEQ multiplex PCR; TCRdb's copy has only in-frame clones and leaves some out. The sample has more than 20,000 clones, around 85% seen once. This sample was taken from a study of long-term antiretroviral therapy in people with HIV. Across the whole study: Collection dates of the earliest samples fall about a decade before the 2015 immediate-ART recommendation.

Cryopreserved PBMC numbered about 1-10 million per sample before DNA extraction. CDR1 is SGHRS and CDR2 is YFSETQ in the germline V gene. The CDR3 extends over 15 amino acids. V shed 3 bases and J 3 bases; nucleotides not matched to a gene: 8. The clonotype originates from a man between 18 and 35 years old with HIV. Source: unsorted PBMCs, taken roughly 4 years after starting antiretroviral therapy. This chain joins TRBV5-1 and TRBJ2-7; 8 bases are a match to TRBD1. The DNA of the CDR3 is TGCGCCAGCAGCTGGGGGCGGGACAGGAACTACGAGCAGTACTTC. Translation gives CASSWGRDRNYEQYF.